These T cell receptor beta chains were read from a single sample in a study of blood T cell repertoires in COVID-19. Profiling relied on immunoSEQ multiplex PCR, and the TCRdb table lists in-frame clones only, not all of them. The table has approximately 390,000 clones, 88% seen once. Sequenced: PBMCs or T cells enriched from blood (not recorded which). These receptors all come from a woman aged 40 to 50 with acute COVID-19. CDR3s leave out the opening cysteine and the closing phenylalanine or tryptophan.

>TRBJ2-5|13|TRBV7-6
ASSQRGGQQETQY
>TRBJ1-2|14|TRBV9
ASSVAAGQGLWGYT
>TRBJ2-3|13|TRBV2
ATPSSPEGGDTQY
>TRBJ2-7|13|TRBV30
AWTAKQRYSYEQY
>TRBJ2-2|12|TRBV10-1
ASRAGGPTGELF
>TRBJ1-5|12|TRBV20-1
SASGREGGQPQH
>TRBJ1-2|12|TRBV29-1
SVERGQGISGYT
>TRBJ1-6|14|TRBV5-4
ASSRDRDPYNSPLH
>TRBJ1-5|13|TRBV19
ASSLNLGSNQPQH
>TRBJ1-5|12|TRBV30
AWNLQGAGQPQH
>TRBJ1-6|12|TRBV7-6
ASSLRTGDSPLH
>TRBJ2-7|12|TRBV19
ASSIYGGALEQY
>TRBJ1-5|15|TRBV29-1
SVALSTGVNSNQPQH
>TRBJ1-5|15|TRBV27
ASTPGSGSQLPRPQH
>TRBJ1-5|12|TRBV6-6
ASSYSRAGQPQH
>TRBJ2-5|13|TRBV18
ASSPSTGEGETQY
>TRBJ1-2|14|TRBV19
ASSIMGYWDSDGYT
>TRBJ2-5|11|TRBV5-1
ASSPGGQETQY
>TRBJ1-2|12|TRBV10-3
AISESIGGSGYT
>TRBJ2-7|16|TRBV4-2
ASSRTGLAGGPFYEQY
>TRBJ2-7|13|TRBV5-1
ASSLGLAGIYEQY
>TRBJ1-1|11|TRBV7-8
ASSLGTNTEAF
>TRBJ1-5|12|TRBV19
ASSETGGRQPQH
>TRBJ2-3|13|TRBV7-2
ASSLGRGATDTQY
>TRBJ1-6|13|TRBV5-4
ASSLDPVRDSPLH
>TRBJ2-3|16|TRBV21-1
ASSKALQTCTSTDTQY
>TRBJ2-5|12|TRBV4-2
ASDQTGEGETQY
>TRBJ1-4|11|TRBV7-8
ASSLGGREKLF
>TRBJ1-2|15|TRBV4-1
ASSRKIRGIRDYGYT
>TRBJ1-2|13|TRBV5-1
ASSSTGQGSFGYT
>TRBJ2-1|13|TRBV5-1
ASSLKRTEYNEQF
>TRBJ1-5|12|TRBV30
AWSGGGDNQPQH
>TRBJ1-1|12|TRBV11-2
ASSLDRMNTEAF
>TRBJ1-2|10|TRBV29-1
SVEETVYGYT
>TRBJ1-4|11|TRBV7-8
ASSFDLGEKLF
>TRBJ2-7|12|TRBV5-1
ASSPQGTSYEQY
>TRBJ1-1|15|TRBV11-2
ASSSLPRGKANTEAF
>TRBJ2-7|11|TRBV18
ASSPGQSYEQY
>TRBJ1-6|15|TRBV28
ASSLFVGTGGRSPLH
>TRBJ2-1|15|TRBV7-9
ASSSAGGPRNGNEQF
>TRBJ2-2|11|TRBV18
ASSPESAGELF
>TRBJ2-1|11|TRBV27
ASSYDRGHEQF
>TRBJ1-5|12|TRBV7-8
ASSLVEINQPQH
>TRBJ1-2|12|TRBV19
ASSRRGTNYGYT
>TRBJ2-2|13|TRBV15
ATSRELTNTGELF
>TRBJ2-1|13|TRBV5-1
ASSDPRGANNEQF
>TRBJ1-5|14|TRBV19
ASSALTNRRAQPQH
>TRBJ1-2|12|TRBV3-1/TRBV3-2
ASSQESGALGYT
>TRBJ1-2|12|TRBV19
ASKPGGRDYGYT
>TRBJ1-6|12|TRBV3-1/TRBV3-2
ASSQGHNNSPLH
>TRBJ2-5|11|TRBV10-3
AIRTGVGETQY
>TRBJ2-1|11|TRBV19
ASSINSGNEQF
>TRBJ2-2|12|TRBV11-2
ASRARANTGELF
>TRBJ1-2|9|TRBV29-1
SAGANYGYT
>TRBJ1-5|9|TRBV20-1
SARADGPQH